This TCR beta chain appears in the sequencing data of a study of T-cell memory formation after mild COVID-19. TCRdb reprocessed the 5' RACE reads via MiXCR and lists one record per CDR3 protein. The sample shows around 430,000 distinct CDR3 sequences, 15% to 20% of them seen only once. The CDR3 sequence is 14 residues long. The V gene lost 2 bases and the J gene lost 5 bases, with 14 bases spanning the gap. Germline CDR1 is SGHDT and CDR2 is YYEEEE. The sample was PBMCs or a T cell subset sorted from them (not recorded which). The chain combines TRBV5-6 with TRBJ2-7; possibly TRBD1 for D (5 bases). This receptor was taken from a young man who had mild COVID-19 (a few samples of this study predate the infection). Cell type and time point are not known. DNA of the CDR3: TGTGCCAGCAGCTTAGACAGCTACGTCGACGAGCAGTACTTC. Its translation: CASSLDSYVDEQYF.